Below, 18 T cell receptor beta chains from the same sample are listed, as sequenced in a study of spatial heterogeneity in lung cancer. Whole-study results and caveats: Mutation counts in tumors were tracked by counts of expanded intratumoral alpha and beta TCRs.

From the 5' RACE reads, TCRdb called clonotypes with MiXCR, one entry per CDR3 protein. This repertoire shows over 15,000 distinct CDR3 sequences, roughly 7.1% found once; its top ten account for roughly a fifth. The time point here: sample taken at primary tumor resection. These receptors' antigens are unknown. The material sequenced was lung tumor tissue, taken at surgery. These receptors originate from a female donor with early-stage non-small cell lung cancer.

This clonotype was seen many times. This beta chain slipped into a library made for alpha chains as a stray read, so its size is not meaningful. CDR3 nucleotides: TGCAGTGCTCCCCAGAGCCTCCAAGAGACCCAGTACTTC. Translating gives CSAPQSLQETQYF. The V call is TRBV20-1, the J call TRBJ2-5; D is unresolved. Germline V lookup: CDR1 DFQATT, CDR2 SNEGSKA (reference sequence). V lost 5 bases to trimming and J lost 1 base, with 11 bases between them. The CDR3 spans 13 residues.

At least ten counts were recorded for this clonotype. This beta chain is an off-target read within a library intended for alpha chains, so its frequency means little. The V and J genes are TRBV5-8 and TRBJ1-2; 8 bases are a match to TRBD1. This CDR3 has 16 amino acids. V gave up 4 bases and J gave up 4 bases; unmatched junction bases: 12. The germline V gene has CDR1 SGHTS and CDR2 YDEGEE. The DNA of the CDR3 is TGTGCCAGCAGCGAGGACAGGGTAGAGGAAGGCTATGGCTACACCTTC. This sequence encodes CASSEDRVEEGYGYTF.

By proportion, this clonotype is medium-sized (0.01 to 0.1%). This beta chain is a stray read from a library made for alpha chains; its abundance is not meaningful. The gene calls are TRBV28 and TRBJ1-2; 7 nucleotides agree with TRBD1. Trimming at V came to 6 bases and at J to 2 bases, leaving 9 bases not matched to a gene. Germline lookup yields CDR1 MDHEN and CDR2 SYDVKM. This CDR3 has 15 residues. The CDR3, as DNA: TGTGCCAGCAGCCCGCCAGGGGGGGTAAACTATGGCTACACCTTC. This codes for CASSPPGGVNYGYTF.

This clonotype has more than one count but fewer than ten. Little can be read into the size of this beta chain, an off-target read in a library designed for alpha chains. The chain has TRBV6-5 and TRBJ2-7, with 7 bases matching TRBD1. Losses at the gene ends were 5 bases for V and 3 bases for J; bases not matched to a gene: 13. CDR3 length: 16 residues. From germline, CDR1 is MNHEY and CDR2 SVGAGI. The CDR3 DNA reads TGTGCCAGCAGTCGGACCATCAGGGGGACCGGCTACGAGCAGTACTTC. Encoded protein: CASSRTIRGTGYEQYF.

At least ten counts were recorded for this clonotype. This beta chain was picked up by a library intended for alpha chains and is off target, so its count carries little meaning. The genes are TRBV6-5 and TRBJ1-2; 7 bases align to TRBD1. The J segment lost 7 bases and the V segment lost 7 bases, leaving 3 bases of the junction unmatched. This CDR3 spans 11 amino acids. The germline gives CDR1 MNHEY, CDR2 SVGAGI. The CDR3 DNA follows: TGTGCCAGCACAGGGGGGGGTGGCTACACCTTC. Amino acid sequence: CASTGGGGYTF.

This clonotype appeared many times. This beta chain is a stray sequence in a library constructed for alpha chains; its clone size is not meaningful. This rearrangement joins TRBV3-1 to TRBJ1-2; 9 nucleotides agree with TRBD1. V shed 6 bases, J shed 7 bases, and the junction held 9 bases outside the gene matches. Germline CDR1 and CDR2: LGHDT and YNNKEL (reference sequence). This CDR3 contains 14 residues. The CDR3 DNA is TGTGCCAGCAGTCCAACAGGGGGCCTCTCTGGCTACACCTTC. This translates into CASSPTGGLSGYTF.

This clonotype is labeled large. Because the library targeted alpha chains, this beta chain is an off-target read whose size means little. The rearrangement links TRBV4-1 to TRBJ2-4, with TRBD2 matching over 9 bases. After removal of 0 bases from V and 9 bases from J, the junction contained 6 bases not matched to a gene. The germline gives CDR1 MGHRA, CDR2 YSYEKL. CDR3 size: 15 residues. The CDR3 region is CASSQEAGGPAIQYF. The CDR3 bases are TGCGCCAGCAGCCAAGAGGCGGGGGGGCCTGCCATTCAGTACTTC.

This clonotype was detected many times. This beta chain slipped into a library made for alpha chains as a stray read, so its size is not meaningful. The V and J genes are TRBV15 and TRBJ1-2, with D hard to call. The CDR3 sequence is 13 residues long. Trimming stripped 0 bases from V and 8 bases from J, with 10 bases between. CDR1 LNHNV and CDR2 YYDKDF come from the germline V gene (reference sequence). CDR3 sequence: CATSRESEGGYTF. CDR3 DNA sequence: TGTGCCACCAGCAGAGAATCAGAAGGGGGCTACACCTTC.

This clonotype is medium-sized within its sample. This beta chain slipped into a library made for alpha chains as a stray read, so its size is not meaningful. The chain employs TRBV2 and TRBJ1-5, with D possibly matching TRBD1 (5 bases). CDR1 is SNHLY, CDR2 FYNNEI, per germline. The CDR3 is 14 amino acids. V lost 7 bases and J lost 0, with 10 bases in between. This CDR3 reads CASMGTRSNQPQHF. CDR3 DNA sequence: TGTGCCAGCATGGGGACCCGTAGCAATCAGCCCCAGCATTTT. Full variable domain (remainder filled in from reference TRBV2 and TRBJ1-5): EPEVTQTPSHQVTQMGQEVILRCVPISNHLYFYWYRQILGQKVEFLVSFYNNEISEKSEIFDDQFSVERPDGSNFTLKIRSTKLEDSAMYFCASMGTRSNQPQHFGDGTRLSIL.

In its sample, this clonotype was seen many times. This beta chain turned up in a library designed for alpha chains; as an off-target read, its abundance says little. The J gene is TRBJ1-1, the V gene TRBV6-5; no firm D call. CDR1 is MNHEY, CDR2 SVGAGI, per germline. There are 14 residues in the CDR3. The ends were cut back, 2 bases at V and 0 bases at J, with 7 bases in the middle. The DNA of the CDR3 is TGTGCCAGCAGTTACGGCCGGTTGAACACTGAAGCTTTCTTT. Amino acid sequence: CASSYGRLNTEAFF.

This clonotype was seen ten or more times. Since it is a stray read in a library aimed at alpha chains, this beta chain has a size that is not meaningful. The CDR3 protein is CASSQEGPTDTQYF. CDR3 DNA sequence: TGTGCCAGCAGCCAAGAAGGGCCCACAGATACGCAGTATTTT. The chain uses TRBV3-1 and TRBJ2-3; no clear D gene. Germline CDR1 reads LGHDT; CDR2 reads YNNKEL (reference sequence). The CDR3 loop spans 14 amino acids. Trimming left V 0 bases short and J 2 bases short, with 6 bases between.

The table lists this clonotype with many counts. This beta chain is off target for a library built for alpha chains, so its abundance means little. The CDR3 loop is CAWSEESYSNQPQHF. CDR3 nucleotide sequence: TGTGCCTGGAGCGAGGAGAGTTATAGCAATCAGCCCCAGCATTTT. The chain employs TRBV30 and TRBJ1-5; D is uncertain. Trimming stripped 3 bases from V and 0 bases from J, with 12 bases between. CDR3 length: 15 amino acids. Germline V CDR1 and CDR2: GTSNPN, SVGIG (reference sequence).

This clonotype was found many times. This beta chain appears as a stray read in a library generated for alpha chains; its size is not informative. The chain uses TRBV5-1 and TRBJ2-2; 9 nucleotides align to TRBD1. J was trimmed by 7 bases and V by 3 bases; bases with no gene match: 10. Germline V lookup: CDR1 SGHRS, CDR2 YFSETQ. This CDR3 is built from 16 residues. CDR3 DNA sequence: TGCGCCAGCAGCTCTTCCGGGACAGGGTTGATCGGGGAGCTGTTTTTT. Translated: CASSSSGTGLIGELFF. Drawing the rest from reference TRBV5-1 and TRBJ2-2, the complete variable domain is KAGVTQTPRYLIKTRGQQVTLSCSPISGHRSVSWYQQTPGQGLQFLFEYFSETQRNKGNFPGRFSGRQFSNSRSEMNVSTLELGDSALYLCASSSSGTGLIGELFFGEGSRLTVL.

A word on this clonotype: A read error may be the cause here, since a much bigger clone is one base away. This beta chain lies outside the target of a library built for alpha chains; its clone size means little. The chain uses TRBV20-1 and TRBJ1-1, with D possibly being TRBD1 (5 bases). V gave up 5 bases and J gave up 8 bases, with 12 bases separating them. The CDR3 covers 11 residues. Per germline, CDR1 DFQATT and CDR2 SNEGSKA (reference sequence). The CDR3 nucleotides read TGCAGTGCTCCTTCCCAGGGAGAAGCTTTCTTT. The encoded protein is CSAPSQGEAFF.

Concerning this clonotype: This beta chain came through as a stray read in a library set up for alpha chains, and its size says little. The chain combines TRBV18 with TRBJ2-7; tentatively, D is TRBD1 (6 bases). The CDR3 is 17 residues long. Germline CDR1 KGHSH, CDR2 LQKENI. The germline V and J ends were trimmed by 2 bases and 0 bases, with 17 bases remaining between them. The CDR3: CASSPFTPGTSSYEQYF. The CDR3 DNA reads TGTGCCAGCTCACCATTCACCCCAGGGACAAGCTCCTACGAGCAGTACTTC.

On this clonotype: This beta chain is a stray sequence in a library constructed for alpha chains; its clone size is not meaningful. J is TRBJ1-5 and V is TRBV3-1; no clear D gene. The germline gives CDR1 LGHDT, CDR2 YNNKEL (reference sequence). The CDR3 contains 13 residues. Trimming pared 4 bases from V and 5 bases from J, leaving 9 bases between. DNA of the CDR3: TGTGCCAGCAGCCCGGTGGTGGATCAGCCCCAGCATTTT. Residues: CASSPVVDQPQHF.

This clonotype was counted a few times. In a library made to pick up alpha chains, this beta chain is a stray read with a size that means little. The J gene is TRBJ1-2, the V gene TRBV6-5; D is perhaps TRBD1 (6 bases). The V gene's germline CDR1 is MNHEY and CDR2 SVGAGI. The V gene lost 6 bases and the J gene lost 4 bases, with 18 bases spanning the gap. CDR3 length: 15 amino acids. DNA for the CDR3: TGTGCCAGCAGGGCCATGGACAGTCGGTTCTATGGCTACACCTTC. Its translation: CASRAMDSRFYGYTF.

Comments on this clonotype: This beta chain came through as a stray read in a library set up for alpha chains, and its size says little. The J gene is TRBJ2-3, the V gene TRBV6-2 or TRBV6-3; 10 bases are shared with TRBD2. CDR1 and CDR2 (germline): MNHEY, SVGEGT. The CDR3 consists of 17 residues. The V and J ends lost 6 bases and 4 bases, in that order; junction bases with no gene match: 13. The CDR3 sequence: CASSPLGLAGEADTQYF. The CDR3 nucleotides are TGTGCCAGCAGCCCCCTAGGGCTAGCGGGGGAGGCAGATACGCAGTATTTT.